This TCR beta chain was sequenced in a study of blood T cell repertoires in COVID-19. About the study: The analysed material was cDNA or gDNA that came from T cells, B-cell-depleted T cells, or PBMCs.

The CDR3 has 18 residues. The V end was cut by 0 bases, the J end by 2 bases, with 17 bases between. The germline V gene encodes CDR1 LGHNA and CDR2 YNFKEQ. Clones were read by immunoSEQ multiplex PCR, and TCRdb kept only the in-frame ones, dropping some. This sample has about 130,000 clones, with around three quarters found just once. This clonotype was obtained from a human donor in a cohort sampled during active COVID-19. The J gene is TRBJ1-5, the V gene TRBV4-2; D may be TRBD1 (6 bases). The sample consisted of peripheral blood. The CDR3 sequence is CASSQDGQSIGGNQPQHF. The CDR3 region has the DNA TGTGCCAGCAGCCAAGATGGACAGTCGATTGGGGGCAATCAGCCCCAGCATTTT.